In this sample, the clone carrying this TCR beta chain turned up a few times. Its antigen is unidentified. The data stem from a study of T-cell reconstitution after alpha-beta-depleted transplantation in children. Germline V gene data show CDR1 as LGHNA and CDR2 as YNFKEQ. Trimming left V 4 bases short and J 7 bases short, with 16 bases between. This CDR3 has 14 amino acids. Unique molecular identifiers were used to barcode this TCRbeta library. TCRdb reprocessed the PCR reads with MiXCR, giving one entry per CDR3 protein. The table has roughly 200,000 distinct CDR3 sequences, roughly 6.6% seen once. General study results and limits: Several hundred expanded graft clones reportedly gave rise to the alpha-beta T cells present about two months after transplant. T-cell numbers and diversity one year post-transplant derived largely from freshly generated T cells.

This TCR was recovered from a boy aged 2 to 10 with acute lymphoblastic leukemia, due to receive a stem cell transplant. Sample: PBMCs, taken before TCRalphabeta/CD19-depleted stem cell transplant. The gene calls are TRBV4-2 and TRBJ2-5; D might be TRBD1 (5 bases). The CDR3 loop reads CASSPKQAKATQYF. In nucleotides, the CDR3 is TGTGCCAGCAGCCCGAAACAGGCAAAAGCGACCCAGTACTTC.